The clone carrying this T cell receptor (beta chain) was seen at least ten times. Its antigen is currently unknown. One end of the junction does not line up with germline, which may come from a read error. These data originate in a study of neurological immune-mediated disorders. The study, taken as a whole, reports: Healthy controls had more TCR clonal expansion than multiple sclerosis, which showed the least, whereas HTLV-1-associated myelopathy showed the most.

CDR1 and CDR2 from the germline V gene are SGHTA and FQGNSA. This CDR3 comprises 14 residues. 5'RACE with 10-nucleotide random UMIs produced the cDNA. TCRdb analysed the 5' RACE reads with MiXCR anew, one entry per CDR3 protein. The sample records about 55,000 distinct CDR3 sequences, approximately 3.8% being singletons. The TCR was taken from a man in his thirties or forties with multiple sclerosis. The sample taken for sequencing was PBMCs. The chain is built from TRBV7-2 and TRBJ1-5, with 10 positions matching TRBD1. The CDR3 protein is CASSSGQGVQPQNF. In nucleotides, the CDR3 is TGTGCCAGCAGCTCCGGACAGGGGGTTCAGCCCCAGAATTTT.